Below, 2 T cell receptor beta chains from the same sample are listed, as sequenced in a study of shared clonotypes between healthy human individuals. Method: immunoSEQ multiplex PCR; TCRdb's copy keeps in-frame clones and lacks some. Of roughly 1,800,000 clones in the sample, approximately 94% were seen once. Naive CD8 cells were CD45RO-negative, positively selected for CCR7, excluding terminally differentiated effector memory CD45RA+ cells. Specimen: naive CD8+ T cells sorted from blood. The receptor set was obtained from a man younger than 35 in good health.

The chain joins TRBV19 to TRBJ2-7; TRBD1 might be the D (5 bases). The CDR3 runs to 14 residues. V was clipped by 6 bases and J by 3 bases, with 15 bases between them. CDR1 and CDR2 from the germline V gene are LNHDA and SQIVND (reference sequence). CDR3 coding DNA: TGTGCCAGTAGCGCAGGGTCTTGGGTCTACGAGCAGTACTTC. This codes for CASSAGSWVYEQYF.

This chain's CDR3 is CATQGQGSGNTIYF. In nucleotides, the CDR3 is TGTGCCACCCAAGGTCAGGGTAGTGGAAACACCATATATTTT. J is TRBJ1-3 and V is TRBV28, with D maybe TRBD1 (5 bases). Germline V gene data show CDR1 as MDHEN and CDR2 as SYDVKM. The CDR3 is 14 amino acids. The V end lost 10 bases, the J end lost 3 bases, and 16 bases lay between the germline ends.